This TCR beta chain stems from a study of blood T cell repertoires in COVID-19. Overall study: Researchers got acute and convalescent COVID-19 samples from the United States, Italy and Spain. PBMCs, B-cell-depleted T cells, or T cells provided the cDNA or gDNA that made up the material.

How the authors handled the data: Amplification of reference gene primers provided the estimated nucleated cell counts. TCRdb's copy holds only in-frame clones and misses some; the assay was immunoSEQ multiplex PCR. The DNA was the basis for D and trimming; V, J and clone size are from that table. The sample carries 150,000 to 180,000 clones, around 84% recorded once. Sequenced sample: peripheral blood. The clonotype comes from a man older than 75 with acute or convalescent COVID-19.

CDR3 sequence (DNA): TGTGCCAGTAGTACTCAGGGATACGAGCAGTACTTC. Protein: CASSTQGYEQYF. V and J are TRBV19 and TRBJ2-7; D is perhaps TRBD1 (5 bases). Germline-derived CDR1 and CDR2 are LNHDA and SQIVND (reference sequence). CDR3 length: 12 residues. V lost 4 bases and J lost 4, with 8 bases in between. Complete variable domain (other parts from reference TRBV19 and TRBJ2-7): DGGITQSPKYLFRKEGQNVTLSCEQNLNHDAMYWYRQDPGQGLRLIYYSQIVNDFQKGDIAEGYSVSREKKESFPLTVTSAQKNPTAFYLCASSTQGYEQYFGPGTRLTVT.